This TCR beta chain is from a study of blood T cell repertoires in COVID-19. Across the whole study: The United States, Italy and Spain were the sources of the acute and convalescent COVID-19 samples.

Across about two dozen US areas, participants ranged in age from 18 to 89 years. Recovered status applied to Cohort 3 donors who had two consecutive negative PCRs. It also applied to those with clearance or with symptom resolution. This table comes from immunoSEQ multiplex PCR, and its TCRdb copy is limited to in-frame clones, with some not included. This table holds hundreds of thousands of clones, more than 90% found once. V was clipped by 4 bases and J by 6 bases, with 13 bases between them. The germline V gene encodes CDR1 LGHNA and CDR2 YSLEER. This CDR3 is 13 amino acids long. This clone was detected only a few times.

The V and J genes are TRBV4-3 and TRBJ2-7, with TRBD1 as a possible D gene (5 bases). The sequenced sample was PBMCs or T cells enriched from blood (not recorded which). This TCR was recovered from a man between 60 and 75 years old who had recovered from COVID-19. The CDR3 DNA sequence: TGCGCCAGCAGCCCAAGGCTTGGGGCCGAGCAGTACTTC. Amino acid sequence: CASSPRLGAEQYF.